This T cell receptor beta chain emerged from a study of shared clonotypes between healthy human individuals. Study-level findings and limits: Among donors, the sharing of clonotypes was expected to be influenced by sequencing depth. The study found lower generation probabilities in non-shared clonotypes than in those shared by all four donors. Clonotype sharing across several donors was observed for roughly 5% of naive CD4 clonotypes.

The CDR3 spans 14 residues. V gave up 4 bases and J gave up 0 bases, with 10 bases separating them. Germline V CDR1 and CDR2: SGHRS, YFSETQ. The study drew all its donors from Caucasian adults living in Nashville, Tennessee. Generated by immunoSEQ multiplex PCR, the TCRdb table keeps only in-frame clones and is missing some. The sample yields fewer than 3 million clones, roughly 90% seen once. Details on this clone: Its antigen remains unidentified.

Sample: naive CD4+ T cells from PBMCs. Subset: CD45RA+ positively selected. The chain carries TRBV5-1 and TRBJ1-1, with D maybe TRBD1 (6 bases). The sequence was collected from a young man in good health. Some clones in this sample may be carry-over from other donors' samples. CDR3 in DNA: TGCGCCAGCAGCAGAGGACAGCTGAACACTGAAGCTTTCTTT. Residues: CASSRGQLNTEAFF.